Listed here are 8 T cell receptor beta chains from one sample, sequenced in a study of shared clonotypes between healthy human individuals. Generated by immunoSEQ multiplex PCR, the TCRdb table keeps only in-frame clones and is missing some. The sample consists of fewer than 600,000 clones, around 80% of them appearing once. What was sequenced was PBMCs. These receptors originate from a woman aged 40 to 50 in good health. Some clones in this sample may be carry-over from other donors' samples.

CDR3 bases: TGTGCCAGCAGCCAAAATTCAGGTCAGCCCCAGCATTTT. Translating gives CASSQNSGQPQHF. The genes are TRBV14 and TRBJ1-5; D not resolved. With 2 bases removed from V and 6 bases from J, the gap between germline ends came to 8 bases. Germline values: CDR1 SGHDN, CDR2 FVKESK. The CDR3 covers 13 residues.

This clone has only one observation. This chain connects TRBV7-2 to TRBJ2-2; D perhaps matches TRBD2 (6 bases). CDR1 and CDR2 from the germline V gene are SGHTA and FQGNSA. This CDR3 is 15 amino acids long. Trimming removed 4 bases at V and 4 bases at J, with 13 bases between. The CDR3 DNA follows: TGTGCCAGCAGCTCGGAGGGACCGCCCACCGGGGAGCTGTTTTTT. Residues: CASSSEGPPTGELFF.

This clone appeared a few times. The same CDR3 can be traced to other DNA sequences in this sample. The chain employs TRBV29-1 and TRBJ1-1, with a weak D call TRBD1 (5 bases). Per germline, CDR1 SQVTM and CDR2 ANQGSEA. Trimming pared 3 bases from V and 0 bases from J, leaving 8 bases between. This CDR3 is built from 13 residues. CDR3 sequence reads: CSVDRTLNTEAFF. For the CDR3, the DNA is TGCAGCGTTGATCGGACACTGAACACTGAAGCTTTCTTT.

The chain is built from TRBV27 and TRBJ2-7, with D uncertain. The germline V gene encodes CDR1 MNHEY and CDR2 SMNVEV (reference sequence). Deletions cut 4 bases from V and 1 base from J, with 11 bases between. This CDR3 comprises 14 residues. The CDR3 spells CASSSHLVSYEQYF. DNA of the CDR3: TGTGCCAGCAGTTCCCACCTAGTATCCTACGAGCAGTACTTC.

Remarks on this clone: This could be a read error, since a much larger clone is one nucleotide away. This chain joins TRBV4-2 and TRBJ2-7; 9 bases are shared with TRBD1. The length of the CDR3 is 14 residues. Trimming took 3 bases from V and 5 from J; bases not matched to a gene: 5. Germline V gene lookup returns CDR1 LGHNA and CDR2 YNFKEQ. The CDR3, as DNA: TGTGCCAGCAGCCAGTGGACAGGGGTCGACGAGCAGTACTTC. Its translation is CASSQWTGVDEQYF.

CDR3 DNA sequence: TGTGCCAGCAGTTATCGACATAGCCAGGACAGGGGATCTGAAAAACTGTTTTTT. It encodes CASSYRHSQDRGSEKLFF. The chain recombines TRBV27 with TRBJ1-4; 9 bases fit TRBD1. V was clipped by 4 bases and J by 7 bases; unmatched bases: 16. The germline V gene encodes CDR1 MNHEY and CDR2 SMNVEV (reference sequence). This CDR3 has 18 residues.

The CDR3 spells CASSILLAGAETQYF. As DNA, the CDR3 is TGTGCCAGTAGTATTTTGCTAGCGGGAGCAGAGACCCAGTACTTC. This chain connects TRBV19 to TRBJ2-5, with 10 bases matching TRBD2. Per germline, CDR1 LNHDA and CDR2 SQIVND (reference sequence). V shed 3 bases and J 4 bases; nucleotides not matched to a gene: 5. The CDR3 runs 15 residues.

This clone was seen just once. CDR3 sequence: CASSFGGQTLEAFF. Here the CDR3 DNA reads TGTGCCAGCAGCTTCGGGGGTCAGACCCTAGAAGCTTTCTTT. This chain links TRBV7-9 with TRBJ1-1, with D tentatively TRBD1 (5 bases). Germline V CDR1 and CDR2: SEHNR, FQNEAQ (reference sequence). V gave up 3 bases and J gave up 8 bases, with 16 bases separating them. This CDR3 is built from 14 residues.